The clone carrying this T cell receptor (beta chain) rates as large. Its antigen is not identified. Profiling relied on immunoSEQ multiplex PCR, and the TCRdb table lists in-frame clones only, not all of them. The top ten hold roughly 16% of the sample, which has almost 3,000 clones, around a quarter seen once. The data were taken from a study of T cells in localized non-small cell lung cancer. Study-wide results and caveats: The appearance of a median approximately 60 of the top 100 tumor clones was seen in adjacent lung. Maximal T cell clonality occurred in uninvolved adjacent lung, with tumor ranking below it. Higher T cell density in the blood was associated with longer overall survival, whereas higher adjacent-lung clonality associated with shorter survival.

Unmatched junction bases numbered 7, after V lost 2 bases and J lost 1 base. This CDR3 contains 16 residues. CDR1 LNHDA and CDR2 SQIVND come from the germline V gene (reference sequence). The source material was lung tumor tissue, sampled before any cancer treatment. This TCR was recovered from a man aged 35 to 70 with stage III lung adenocarcinoma. The chain combines TRBV19 with TRBJ1-1, with 7 positions matching TRBD1. The CDR3 reads CASSIFIGTENTEAFF. The CDR3 coding sequence is TGTGCCAGTAGTATATTTATAGGGACAGAGAACACTGAAGCTTTCTTT. Full variable domain (rest looked up from reference TRBV19 and TRBJ1-1): DGGITQSPKYLFRKEGQNVTLSCEQNLNHDAMYWYRQDPGQGLRLIYYSQIVNDFQKGDIAEGYSVSREKKESFPLTVTSAQKNPTAFYLCASSIFIGTENTEAFFGQGTRLTVV.